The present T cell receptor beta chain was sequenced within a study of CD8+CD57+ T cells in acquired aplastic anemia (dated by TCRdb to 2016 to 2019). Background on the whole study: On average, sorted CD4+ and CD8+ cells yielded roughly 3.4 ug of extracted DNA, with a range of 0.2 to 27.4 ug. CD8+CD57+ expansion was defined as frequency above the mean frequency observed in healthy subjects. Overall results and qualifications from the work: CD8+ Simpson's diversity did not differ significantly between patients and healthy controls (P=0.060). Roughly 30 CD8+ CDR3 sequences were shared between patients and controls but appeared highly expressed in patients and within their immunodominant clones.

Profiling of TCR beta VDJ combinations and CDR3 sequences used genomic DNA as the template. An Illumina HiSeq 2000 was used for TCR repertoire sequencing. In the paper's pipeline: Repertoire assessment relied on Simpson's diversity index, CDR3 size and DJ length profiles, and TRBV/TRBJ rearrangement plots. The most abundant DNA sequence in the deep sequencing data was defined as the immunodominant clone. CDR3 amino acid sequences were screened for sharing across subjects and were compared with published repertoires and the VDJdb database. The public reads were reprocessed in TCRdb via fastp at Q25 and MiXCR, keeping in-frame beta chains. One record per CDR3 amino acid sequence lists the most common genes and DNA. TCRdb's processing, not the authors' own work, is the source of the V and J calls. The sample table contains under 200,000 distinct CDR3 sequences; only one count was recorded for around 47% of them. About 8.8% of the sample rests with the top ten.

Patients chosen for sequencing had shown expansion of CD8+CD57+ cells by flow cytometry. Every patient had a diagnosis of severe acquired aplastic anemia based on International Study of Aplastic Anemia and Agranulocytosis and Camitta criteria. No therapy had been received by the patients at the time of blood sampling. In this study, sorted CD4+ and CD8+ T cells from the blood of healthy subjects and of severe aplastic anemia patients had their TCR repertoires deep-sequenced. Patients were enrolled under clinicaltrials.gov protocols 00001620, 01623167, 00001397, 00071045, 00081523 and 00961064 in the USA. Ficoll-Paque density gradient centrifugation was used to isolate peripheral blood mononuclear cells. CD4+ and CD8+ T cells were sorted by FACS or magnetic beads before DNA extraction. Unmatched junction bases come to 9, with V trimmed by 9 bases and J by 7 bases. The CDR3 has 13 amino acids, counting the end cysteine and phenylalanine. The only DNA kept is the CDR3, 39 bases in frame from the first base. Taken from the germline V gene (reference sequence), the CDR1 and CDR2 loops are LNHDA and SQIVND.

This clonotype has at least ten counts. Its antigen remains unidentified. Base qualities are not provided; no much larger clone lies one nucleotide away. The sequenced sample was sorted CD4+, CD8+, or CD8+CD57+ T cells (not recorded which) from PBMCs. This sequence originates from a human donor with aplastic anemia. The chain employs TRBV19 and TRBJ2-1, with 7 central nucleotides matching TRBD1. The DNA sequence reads TGTGCCAGCGCCCGGGACAGATTGAATGAGCAGTTCTTC. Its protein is CASARDRLNEQFF.